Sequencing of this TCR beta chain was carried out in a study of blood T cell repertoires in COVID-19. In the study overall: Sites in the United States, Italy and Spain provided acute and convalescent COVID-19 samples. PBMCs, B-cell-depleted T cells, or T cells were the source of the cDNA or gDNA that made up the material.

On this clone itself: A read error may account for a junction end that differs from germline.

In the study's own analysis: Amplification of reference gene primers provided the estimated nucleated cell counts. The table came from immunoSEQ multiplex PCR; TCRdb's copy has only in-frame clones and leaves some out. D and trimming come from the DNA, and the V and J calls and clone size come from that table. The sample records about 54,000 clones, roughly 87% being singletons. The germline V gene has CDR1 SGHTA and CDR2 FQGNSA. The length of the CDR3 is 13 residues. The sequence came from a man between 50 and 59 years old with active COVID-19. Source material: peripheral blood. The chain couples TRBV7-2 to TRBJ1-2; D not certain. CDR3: CASTLTYTGGYTF. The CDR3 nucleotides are TGTGCCAGCACCTTAACTTACACGGGTGGCTACACCTTC.